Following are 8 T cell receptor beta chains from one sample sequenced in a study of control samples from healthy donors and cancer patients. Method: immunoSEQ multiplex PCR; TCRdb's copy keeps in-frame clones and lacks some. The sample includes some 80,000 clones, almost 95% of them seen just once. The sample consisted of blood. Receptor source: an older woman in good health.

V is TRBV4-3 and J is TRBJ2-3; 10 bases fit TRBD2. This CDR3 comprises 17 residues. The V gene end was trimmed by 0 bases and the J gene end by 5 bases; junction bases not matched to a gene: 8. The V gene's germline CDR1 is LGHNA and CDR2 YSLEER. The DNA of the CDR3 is TGCGCCAGCAGCCAAGATCCCGGACTAGCGGCTGAAGATACGCAGTATTTT. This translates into CASSQDPGLAAEDTQYF.

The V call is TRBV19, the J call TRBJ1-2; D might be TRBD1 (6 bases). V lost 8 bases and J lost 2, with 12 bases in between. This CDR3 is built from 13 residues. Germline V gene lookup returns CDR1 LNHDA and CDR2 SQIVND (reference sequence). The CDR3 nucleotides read TGTGCCAGTTGGACAGCCTCGAACTATGGCTACACCTTC. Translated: CASWTASNYGYTF.

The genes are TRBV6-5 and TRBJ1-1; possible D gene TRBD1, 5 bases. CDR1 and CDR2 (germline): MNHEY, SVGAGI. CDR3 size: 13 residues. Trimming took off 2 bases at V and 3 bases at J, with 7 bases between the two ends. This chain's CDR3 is CASSYTGYTEAFF. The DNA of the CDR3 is TGTGCCAGCAGTTACACAGGCTACACTGAAGCTTTCTTT.

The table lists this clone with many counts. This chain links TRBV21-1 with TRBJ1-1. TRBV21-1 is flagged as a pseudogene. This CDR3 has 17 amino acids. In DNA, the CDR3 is TGTGCCAGAATCTTTAAACGGGGGGGCGGAGGGAACACTGAAGCTTTCTTT. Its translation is CARIFKRGGGGNTEAFF.

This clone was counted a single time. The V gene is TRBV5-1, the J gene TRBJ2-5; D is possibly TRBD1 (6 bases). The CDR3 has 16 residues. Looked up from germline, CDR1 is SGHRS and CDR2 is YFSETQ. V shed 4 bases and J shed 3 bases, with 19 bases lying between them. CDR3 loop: CASSAAAGVGEETQYF. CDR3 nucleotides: TGCGCCAGCAGCGCGGCCGCAGGGGTTGGGGAAGAGACCCAGTACTTC.

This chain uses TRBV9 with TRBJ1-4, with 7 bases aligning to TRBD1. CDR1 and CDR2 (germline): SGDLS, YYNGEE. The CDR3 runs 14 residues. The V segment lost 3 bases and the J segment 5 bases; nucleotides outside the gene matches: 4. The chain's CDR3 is CASSAKQGNEKLFF. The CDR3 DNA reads TGTGCCAGCAGCGCGAAACAGGGGAATGAAAAACTGTTTTTT.

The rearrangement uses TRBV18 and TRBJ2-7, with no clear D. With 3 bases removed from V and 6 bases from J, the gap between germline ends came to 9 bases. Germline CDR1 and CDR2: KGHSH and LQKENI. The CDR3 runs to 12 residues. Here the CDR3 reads CASSPGGSEQYF. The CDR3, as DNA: TGTGCCAGCTCACCGGGTGGTTCCGAGCAGTACTTC.

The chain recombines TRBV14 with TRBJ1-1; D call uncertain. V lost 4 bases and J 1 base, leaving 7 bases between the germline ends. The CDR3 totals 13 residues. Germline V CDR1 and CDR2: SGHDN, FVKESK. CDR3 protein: CASSPRANTEAFF. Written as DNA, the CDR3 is TGTGCCAGCAGCCCTCGGGCGAACACTGAAGCTTTCTTT.